A single TCR beta chain is shown here with its context. The sample comes from a study of control samples from healthy donors and cancer patients. Deletions cut 1 base from V and 1 base from J, with 9 bases between. From germline, CDR1 is SGHNT and CDR2 YYREEE (reference sequence). The CDR3 totals 15 residues. Some clones are missing from TCRdb's copy, which holds only in-frame ones; the method was immunoSEQ multiplex PCR. The table has over 200,000 clones, 82% seen once; the top ten hold approximately 12%. This TCR was sampled from a woman aged 60-70 years with lung cancer. The sequencing input was PBMCs. V and J are TRBV5-4 and TRBJ2-1; a weak D match, TRBD2 (6 bases). The CDR3 DNA reads TGTGCCAGCAGCTTGCCGGGGAGGTCCTACAATGAGCAGTTCTTC. This translates into CASSLPGRSYNEQFF.